Following are 20 T cell receptor beta chains from one sample sequenced in a study of blood T cell repertoires in COVID-19. Libraries were prepared by immunoSEQ multiplex PCR; TCRdb keeps only in-frame clonotypes and omits some of them. This sample yields 250,000 or so clones, of which 80% to 90% are seen a single time; 8.8% belongs to the top ten. Sequenced sample: PBMCs or T cells enriched from blood (not recorded which). These TCRs come from a man aged 35-49 years who had recovered from COVID-19.

The CDR3 is CASSSLTGANSPLHF. The CDR3, as DNA: TGTGCCAGCAGCTCCCTGACAGGGGCAAATTCACCCCTCCACTTT. The chain employs TRBV5-6 and TRBJ1-6, with 8 bases matching TRBD1. Germline V gene data show CDR1 as SGHDT and CDR2 as YYEEEE. With 3 bases clipped from V and 7 bases from J, the junction kept 6 bases outside the gene matches. The CDR3 runs to 15 residues. Variable domain in full (rest from reference TRBV5-6 and TRBJ1-6): DAGVTQSPTHLIKTRGQQVTLRCSPKSGHDTVSWYQQALGQGPQFIFQYYEEEERQRGNFPDRFSGHQFPNYSSELNVNALLLGDSALYLCASSSLTGANSPLHFGNGTRLTVT.

The chain has TRBV19 and TRBJ2-5; D remains unclear. Germline CDR1 LNHDA, CDR2 SQIVND (reference sequence). Trimming took off 3 bases at V and 5 bases at J, with 7 bases between the two ends. This CDR3 region has 12 residues. CDR3 bases: TGTGCCAGTAGTATGGGCCGGGAGACCCAGTACTTC. It yields the protein CASSMGRETQYF.

In its sample, this clone was seen a few times. The chain recombines TRBV6-5 with TRBJ2-7; D perhaps matches TRBD2 (5 bases). Germline CDR1 MNHEY, CDR2 SVGAGI. The CDR3 covers 10 residues. V shed 8 bases and J shed 12 bases, with 14 bases lying between them. The CDR3 DNA follows: TGTGCCAGCCGGGGTTATAGTTGGTACTTC. Amino acids: CASRGYSWYF.

The J gene is TRBJ2-7, the V gene TRBV7-9; 9 positions match TRBD1. CDR1 and CDR2 (germline): SEHNR, FQNEAQ (reference sequence). The CDR3 runs to 16 residues. J was trimmed by 0 bases and V by 6 bases; bases with no gene match: 9. The CDR3, as DNA: TGTGCCAGCAGTTTAACAGGGGGCGCACGCTCCTACGAGCAGTACTTC. It codes for CASSLTGGARSYEQYF.

CDR3 protein: CASSEDRGRTEAFF. The CDR3 DNA sequence: TGCGCCAGCAGTGAAGACAGGGGGCGAACTGAAGCTTTCTTT. This chain joins TRBV10-2 and TRBJ1-1; TRBD1 matches at 10 bases. In germline, CDR1 is WSHSY, CDR2 SAAADI. This CDR3 comprises 14 residues. V was clipped by 3 bases and J by 5 bases; unmatched bases: 3.

The CDR3 DNA is TGTGCCAGCTGTTTAGACAGGGGCTATGGCTACACCTTC. This gives the protein CASCLDRGYGYTF. The V call is TRBV6-2 or TRBV6-3, the J call TRBJ1-2, with 8 bases lining up with TRBD1. Germline-derived CDR1 and CDR2 are MNHEY and SVGEGT. Unmatched junction bases numbered 6, after V lost 8 bases and J lost 4 bases. The length of the CDR3 is 13 residues.

The chain carries TRBV7-9 and TRBJ2-3; TRBD2 might be the D (6 bases). Trimming shortened V by 5 bases and J by 0 bases, and 9 bases separated the two germline ends. Germline loops: CDR1 SEHNR, CDR2 FQNEAQ (reference sequence). This CDR3 has 14 residues. For the CDR3, the DNA is TGTGCCAGCAGCACGGGACTGAGCACAGATACGCAGTATTTT. Translation: CASSTGLSTDTQYF.

CDR3 coding DNA: TGCGCCAGCAGCCAAGATCTTCCGGTTAGCTCCTACAATGAGCAGTTCTTC. Its translation is CASSQDLPVSSYNEQFF. The gene calls are TRBV4-3 and TRBJ2-1; no clear D. The germline CDR1 and CDR2 sequences are LGHNA and YSLEER. With 0 bases removed from V and 0 bases from J, the gap between germline ends came to 12 bases. There are 17 residues in the CDR3.

The chain has TRBV19 and TRBJ2-3, with a weak D call TRBD2 (6 bases). The CDR3 is 17 amino acids. CDR1 and CDR2 (germline): LNHDA, SQIVND (reference sequence). Between the trimmed V and J ends, which lost 0 bases and 2 bases, there was a span of 15 bases. CDR3 sequence reads: CASSIDLGGEYTDTQYF. In DNA form, the CDR3 reads TGTGCCAGTAGTATAGACCTCGGCGGGGAGTACACAGATACGCAGTATTTT.

This chain links TRBV4-3 with TRBJ1-1; D is ambiguous. The V end was cut by 0 bases, the J end by 4 bases, with 12 bases between. CDR1 is LGHNA, CDR2 YSLEER, per germline. This CDR3 contains 15 residues. CDR3 in amino acids: CASSQDRNEGTEAFF. The CDR3 nucleotides are TGCGCCAGCAGCCAAGATAGGAACGAGGGCACTGAAGCTTTCTTT.

This rearrangement joins TRBV3-1 (or the pseudogene TRBV3-2) to TRBJ2-1; 9 bases match TRBD1. Germline trimming cut 4 bases from V and 4 bases from J; bases unmatched to any gene: 5. Germline CDR1 and CDR2: LGHDT and YNNKEL (reference sequence). The CDR3 consists of 15 residues. The CDR3 bases are TGTGCCAGCAGCCCCTCGGACAGGGGATACAATGAGCAGTTCTTC. Residues: CASSPSDRGYNEQFF.

The CDR3 is CASSLSPRDSYNSPLHF. The CDR3 DNA reads as TGCGCCAGCAGCTTGAGTCCCAGGGACTCCTATAATTCACCCCTCCACTTT. The chain employs TRBV5-1 and TRBJ1-6; possible D gene TRBD1, 5 bases. CDR1 and CDR2 from the germline V gene are SGHRS and YFSETQ. V was trimmed by 1 base and J by 0 bases, leaving 11 bases between them. There are 17 residues in the CDR3.

The J gene is TRBJ1-6, the V gene TRBV18; 7 positions agree with TRBD1. Per germline, CDR1 KGHSH and CDR2 LQKENI. CDR3 length: 15 amino acids. V shed 3 bases and J 5 bases; nucleotides not matched to a gene: 4. The CDR3 reads CASSPTGTDNSPLHF. CDR3 nucleotides: TGTGCCAGCTCACCTACCGGGACAGATAATTCACCCCTCCACTTT. The full variable domain, completed using reference TRBV18 and TRBJ1-6, is NAGVMQNPRHLVRRRGQEARLRCSPMKGHSHVYWYRQLPEEGLKFMVYLQKENIIDESGMPKERFSAEFPKEGPSILRIQQVVRGDSAAYFCASSPTGTDNSPLHFGNGTRLTVT.

The chain is built from TRBV9 and TRBJ2-5; 8 bases map to TRBD2. The CDR3 is 15 amino acids. The germline gives CDR1 SGDLS, CDR2 YYNGEE. V was pared by 2 bases and J by 4 bases, with 7 bases of the junction left unmatched. CDR3 region: CASSVHGGAGETQYF. CDR3 nucleotides: TGTGCCAGCAGCGTCCACGGGGGGGCGGGAGAGACCCAGTACTTC.

The rearrangement joins TRBV7-2 to TRBJ2-3, with no clear D. V was trimmed by 5 bases and J by 0 bases, leaving 15 bases between them. CDR3 size: 16 residues. Germline-derived CDR1 and CDR2 are SGHTA and FQGNSA. CDR3 sequence (DNA): TGTGCCAGCAGCCACCCGGATCGGGTTAGCACAGATACGCAGTATTTT. Its protein is CASSHPDRVSTDTQYF.

The rearrangement uses TRBV15 and TRBJ1-1; no firm D call. Germline CDR1 is LNHNV and CDR2 is YYDKDF (reference sequence). V gave up 6 bases and J gave up 5 bases, with 10 bases separating them. This CDR3 has 12 amino acids. For the CDR3, the DNA is TGTGCCACCAGTCGGGGTTATACTGAAGCTTTCTTT. As protein: CATSRGYTEAFF.

V is TRBV5-8 and J is TRBJ2-7; TRBD2 matches at 7 bases. The germline CDR1 and CDR2 sequences are SGHTS and YDEGEE. Trimming at V came to 1 base and at J to 4 bases, leaving 5 bases not matched to a gene. The CDR3 has 14 residues. CDR3 loop: CASSLSSGYYEQYF. For the CDR3, the DNA is TGTGCCAGCAGCTTGTCTAGCGGTTATTACGAGCAGTACTTC.

This sequence joins TRBV27 and TRBJ2-3; D possibly corresponds to TRBD2 (5 bases). The CDR3 has 12 residues. Germline loops: CDR1 MNHEY, CDR2 SMNVEV (reference sequence). V lost 10 bases and J 4 bases, leaving 12 bases between the germline ends. In DNA, the CDR3 is TGTGCCACTGGGGAGCTCGCAGATACGCAGTATTTT. The encoded protein is CATGELADTQYF.

Only a few counts were recorded for this clone. The chain joins TRBV12-3 or TRBV12-4 to TRBJ2-1, with 8 positions matching TRBD2. The trim removed 6 bases at V and 7 bases at J, leaving 2 bases unmatched. This CDR3 spans 12 amino acids. The DNA for the CDR3 is TGTGCCAGCAGGACTAGCGCGAATGAGCAGTTCTTC. It translates to CASRTSANEQFF.

The V call is TRBV18, the J call TRBJ2-7; 7 positions match TRBD1. The CDR3 length is 15 residues. The germline CDR1 and CDR2 sequences are KGHSH and LQKENI. The junction had 12 bases not matched to a gene; V was cut back by 5 bases and J by 5 bases. Here the CDR3 DNA reads TGTGCCAGCTCATTCCTACAGGGGCACAAGGACGAGCAGTACTTC. Protein product: CASSFLQGHKDEQYF. The whole variable domain, remainder taken from reference TRBV18 and TRBJ2-7, is NAGVMQNPRHLVRRRGQEARLRCSPMKGHSHVYWYRQLPEEGLKFMVYLQKENIIDESGMPKERFSAEFPKEGPSILRIQQVVRGDSAAYFCASSFLQGHKDEQYFGPGTRLTVT.